The clone carrying this TCR beta chain was observed once. What it binds is unknown. These data originate in a study of T cells in Graves' hyperthyroidism and ophthalmopathy. Study results and caveats: Blood also contained most expanded thyroid clonotypes above 0.001.

What was amplified from RNA transcripts were TCR beta CDR3 regions. First-round RT-PCR of the TCR CDR3 relied on the HTBI primer set. MiXCR, applied by TCRdb to the multiplex PCR reads, yields one record per CDR3 protein. The sample lists 490,000 or so distinct CDR3 sequences, around 43% occurring once. Clinicians diagnosed patients from clinical symptoms, serum thyroxine and TRAb, thyroid ultrasound and orbital computed tomography. Germline lookup yields CDR1 SGHAT and CDR2 FQNNGV. The CDR3 is 13 amino acids. Trimming left V 6 bases short and J 1 base short, with 10 bases between. V is TRBV11-2 and J is TRBJ2-7; D uncertain. What was sequenced was peripheral blood or thyroid tissue (not recorded which). This receptor was taken from an adult woman with Graves' disease, either hyperthyroidism or ophthalmopathy (not recorded which). The CDR3 DNA sequence: TGTGCCAGCAGGGGCCTACCTTCCTACGAGCAGTACTTC. Its protein product is CASRGLPSYEQYF.